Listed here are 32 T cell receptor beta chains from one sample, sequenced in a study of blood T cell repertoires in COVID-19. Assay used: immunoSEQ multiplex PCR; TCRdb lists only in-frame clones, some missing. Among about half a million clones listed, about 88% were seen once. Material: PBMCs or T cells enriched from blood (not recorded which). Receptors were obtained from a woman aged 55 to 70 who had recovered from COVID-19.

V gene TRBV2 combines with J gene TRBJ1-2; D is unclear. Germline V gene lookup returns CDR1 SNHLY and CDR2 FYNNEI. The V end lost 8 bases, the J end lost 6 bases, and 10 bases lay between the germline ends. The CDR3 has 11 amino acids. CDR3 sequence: CASRKGDGYTF. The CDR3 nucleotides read TGTGCCAGCCGAAAGGGAGATGGCTACACCTTC.

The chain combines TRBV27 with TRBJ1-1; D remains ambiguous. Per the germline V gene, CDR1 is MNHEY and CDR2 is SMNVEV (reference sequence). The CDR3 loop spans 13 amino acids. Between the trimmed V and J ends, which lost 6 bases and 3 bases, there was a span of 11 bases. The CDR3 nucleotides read TGTGCCAGCAGCCGGGGTTCGTACACTGAAGCTTTCTTT. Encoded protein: CASSRGSYTEAFF.

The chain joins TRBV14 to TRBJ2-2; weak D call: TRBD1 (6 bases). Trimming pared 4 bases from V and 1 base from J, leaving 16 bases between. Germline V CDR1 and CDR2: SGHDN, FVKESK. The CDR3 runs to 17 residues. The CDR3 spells CASSLNPGQLNTGELFF. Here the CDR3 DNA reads TGTGCCAGCAGCCTAAATCCGGGACAACTGAACACCGGGGAGCTGTTTTTT.

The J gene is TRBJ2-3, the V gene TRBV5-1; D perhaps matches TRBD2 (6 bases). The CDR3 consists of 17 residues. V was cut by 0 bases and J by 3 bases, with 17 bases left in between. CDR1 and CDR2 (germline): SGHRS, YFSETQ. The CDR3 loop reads CASSLGGRGLETDTQYF. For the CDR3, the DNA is TGCGCCAGCAGCTTGGGCGGGCGGGGCCTTGAGACAGATACGCAGTATTTT.

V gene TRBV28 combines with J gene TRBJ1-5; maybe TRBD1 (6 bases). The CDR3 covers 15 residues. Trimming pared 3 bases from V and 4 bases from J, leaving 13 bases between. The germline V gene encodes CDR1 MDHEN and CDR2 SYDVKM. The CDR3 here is CASSLGGGGNQPQHF. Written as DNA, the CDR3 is TGTGCCAGCAGTTTGGGGGGGGGCGGAAATCAGCCCCAGCATTTT.

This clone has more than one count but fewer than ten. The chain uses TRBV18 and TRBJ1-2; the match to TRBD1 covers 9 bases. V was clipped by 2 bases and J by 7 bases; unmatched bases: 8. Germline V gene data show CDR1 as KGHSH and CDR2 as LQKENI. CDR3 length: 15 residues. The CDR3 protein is CASSPAGQGRFGYTF. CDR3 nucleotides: TGTGCCAGCTCACCAGCGGGACAGGGAAGGTTTGGCTACACCTTC.

The CDR3 nucleotides are TGTGCCACCAGTGATTCCACAGGGGTAAAGGAAAAACTGTTTTTT. This sequence encodes CATSDSTGVKEKLFF. The chain joins TRBV24-1 to TRBJ1-4; 7 nucleotides agree with TRBD1. With 2 bases clipped from V and 8 bases from J, the junction kept 7 bases outside the gene matches. From germline, CDR1 is KGHDR and CDR2 SFDVKD. CDR3 size: 15 residues.

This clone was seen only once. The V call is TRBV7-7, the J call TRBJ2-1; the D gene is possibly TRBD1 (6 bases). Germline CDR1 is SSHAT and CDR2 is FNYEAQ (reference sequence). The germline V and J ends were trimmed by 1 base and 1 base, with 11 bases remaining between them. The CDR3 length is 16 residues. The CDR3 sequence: CASSLDPGQSYNEQFF. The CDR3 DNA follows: TGTGCCAGCAGCTTAGACCCCGGACAGTCCTACAATGAGCAGTTCTTC.

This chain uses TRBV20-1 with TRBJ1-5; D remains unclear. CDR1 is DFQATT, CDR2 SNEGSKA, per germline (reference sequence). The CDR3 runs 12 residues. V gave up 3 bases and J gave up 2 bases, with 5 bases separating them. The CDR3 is CSASRGNQPQHF. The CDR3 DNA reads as TGCAGTGCTAGTCGGGGCAATCAGCCCCAGCATTTT.

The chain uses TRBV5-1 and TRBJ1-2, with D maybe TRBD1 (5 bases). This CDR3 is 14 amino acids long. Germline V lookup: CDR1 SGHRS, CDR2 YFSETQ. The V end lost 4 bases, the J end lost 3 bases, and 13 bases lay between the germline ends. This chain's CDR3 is CASSPGGTDYGYTF. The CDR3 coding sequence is TGCGCCAGCAGCCCGGGGGGGACGGACTATGGCTACACCTTC.

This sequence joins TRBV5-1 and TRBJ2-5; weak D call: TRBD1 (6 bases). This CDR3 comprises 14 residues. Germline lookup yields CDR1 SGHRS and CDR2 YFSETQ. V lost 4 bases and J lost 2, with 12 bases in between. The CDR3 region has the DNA TGCGCCAGCAGCCCCGACAGGTTACAAGAGACCCAGTACTTC. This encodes CASSPDRLQETQYF.

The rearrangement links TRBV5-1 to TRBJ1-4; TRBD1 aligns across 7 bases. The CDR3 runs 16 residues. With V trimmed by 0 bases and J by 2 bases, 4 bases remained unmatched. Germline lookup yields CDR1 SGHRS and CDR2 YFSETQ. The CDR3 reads CASSLAVGGTNEKLFF. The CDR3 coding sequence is TGCGCCAGCAGCTTGGCTGTAGGGGGCACTAATGAAAAACTGTTTTTT.

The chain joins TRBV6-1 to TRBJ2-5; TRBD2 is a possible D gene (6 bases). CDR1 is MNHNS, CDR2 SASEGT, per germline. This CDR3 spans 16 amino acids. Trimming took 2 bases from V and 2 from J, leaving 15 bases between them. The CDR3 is CASSETIWRGQETQYF. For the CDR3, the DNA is TGTGCCAGCAGTGAAACGATATGGCGGGGACAAGAGACCCAGTACTTC.

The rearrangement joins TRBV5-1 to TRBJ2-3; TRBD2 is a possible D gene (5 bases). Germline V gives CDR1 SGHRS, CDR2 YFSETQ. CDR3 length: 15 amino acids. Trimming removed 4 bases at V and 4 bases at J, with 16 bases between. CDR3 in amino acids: CASSRLRDRADTQYF. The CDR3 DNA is TGCGCCAGCAGCCGGTTGAGGGATAGGGCAGATACGCAGTATTTT.

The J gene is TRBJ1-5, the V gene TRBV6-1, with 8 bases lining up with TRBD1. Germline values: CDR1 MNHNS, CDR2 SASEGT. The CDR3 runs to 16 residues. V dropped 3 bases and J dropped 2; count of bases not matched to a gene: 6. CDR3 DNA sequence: TGTGCCAGCAGTGACAGGGGGCGAGGACGCAATCAGCCCCAGCATTTT. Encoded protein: CASSDRGRGRNQPQHF.

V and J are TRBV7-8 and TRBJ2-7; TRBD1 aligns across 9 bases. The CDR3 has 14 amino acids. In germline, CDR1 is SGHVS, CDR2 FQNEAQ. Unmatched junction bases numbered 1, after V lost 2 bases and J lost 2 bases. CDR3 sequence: CASSLRDRAYEQYF. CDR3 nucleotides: TGTGCCAGCAGCTTACGGGACAGGGCCTACGAGCAGTACTTC.

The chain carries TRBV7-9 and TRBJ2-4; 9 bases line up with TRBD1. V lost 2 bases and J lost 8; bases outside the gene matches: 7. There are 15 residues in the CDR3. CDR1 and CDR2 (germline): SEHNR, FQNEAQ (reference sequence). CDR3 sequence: CASSLQQGAQDIQYF. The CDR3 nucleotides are TGTGCCAGCAGCTTACAACAGGGGGCTCAGGACATTCAGTACTTC.

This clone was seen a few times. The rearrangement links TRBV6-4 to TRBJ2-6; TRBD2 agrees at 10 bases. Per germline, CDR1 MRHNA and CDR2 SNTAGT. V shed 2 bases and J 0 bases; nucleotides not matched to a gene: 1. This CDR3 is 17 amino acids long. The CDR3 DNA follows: TGTGCCAGCAGTGACGGGACTAGCGCCTCTGGGGCCAACGTCCTGACTTTC. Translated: CASSDGTSASGANVLTF.

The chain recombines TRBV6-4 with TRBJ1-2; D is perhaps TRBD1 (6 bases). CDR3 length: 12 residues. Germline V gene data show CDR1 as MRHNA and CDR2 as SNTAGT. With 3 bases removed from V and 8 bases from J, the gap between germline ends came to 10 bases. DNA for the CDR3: TGTGCCAGCAGTGATTCGGGGGGCGGCTACACCTTC. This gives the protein CASSDSGGGYTF.

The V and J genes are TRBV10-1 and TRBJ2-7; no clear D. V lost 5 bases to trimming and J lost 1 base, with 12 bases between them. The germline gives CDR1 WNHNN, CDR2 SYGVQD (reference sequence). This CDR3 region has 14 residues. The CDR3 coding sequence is TGCGCCAGCAGTAACAGCCTCACATCCTACGAGCAGTACTTC. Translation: CASSNSLTSYEQYF.

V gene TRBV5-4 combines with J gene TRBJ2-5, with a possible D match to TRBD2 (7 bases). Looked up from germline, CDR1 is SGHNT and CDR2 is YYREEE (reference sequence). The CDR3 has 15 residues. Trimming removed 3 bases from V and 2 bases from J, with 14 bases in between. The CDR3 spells CASSSGGRAQETQYF. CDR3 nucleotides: TGTGCCAGCAGCTCCGGGGGGCGGGCGCAAGAGACCCAGTACTTC.

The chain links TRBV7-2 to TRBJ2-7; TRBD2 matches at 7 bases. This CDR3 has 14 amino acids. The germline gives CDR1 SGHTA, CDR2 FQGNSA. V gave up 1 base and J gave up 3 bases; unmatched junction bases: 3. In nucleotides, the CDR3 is TGTGCCAGCAGCTTAGGTGGGGGGGTCTACGAGCAGTACGTC. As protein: CASSLGGGVYEQYV.

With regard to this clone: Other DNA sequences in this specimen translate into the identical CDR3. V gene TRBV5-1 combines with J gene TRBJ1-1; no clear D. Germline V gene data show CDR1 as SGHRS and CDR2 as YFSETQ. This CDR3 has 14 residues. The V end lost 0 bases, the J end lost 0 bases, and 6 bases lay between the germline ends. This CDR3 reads CASSLGGLNTEAFF. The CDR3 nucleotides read TGCGCCAGCAGCTTGGGCGGCTTGAACACTGAAGCTTTCTTT.

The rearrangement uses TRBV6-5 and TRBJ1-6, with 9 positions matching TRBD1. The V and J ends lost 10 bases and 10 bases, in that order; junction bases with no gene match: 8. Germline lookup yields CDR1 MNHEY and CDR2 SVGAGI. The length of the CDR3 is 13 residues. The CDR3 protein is CATSGTGRSPLHF. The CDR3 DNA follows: TGTGCCACCTCCGGGACAGGGCGCTCACCCCTCCACTTT.

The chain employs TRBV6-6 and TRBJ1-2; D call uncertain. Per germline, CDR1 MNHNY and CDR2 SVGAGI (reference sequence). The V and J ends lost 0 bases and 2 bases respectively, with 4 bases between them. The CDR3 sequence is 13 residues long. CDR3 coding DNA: TGTGCCAGCAGTTACTCCGTAAACTATGGCTACACCTTC. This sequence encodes CASSYSVNYGYTF.

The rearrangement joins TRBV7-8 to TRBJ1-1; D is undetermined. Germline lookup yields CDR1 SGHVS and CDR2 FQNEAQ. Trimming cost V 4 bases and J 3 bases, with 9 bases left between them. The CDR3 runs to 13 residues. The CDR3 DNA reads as TGTGCCAGCAGCTCGGCACAGCACACTGAAGCTTTCTTT. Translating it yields CASSSAQHTEAFF.

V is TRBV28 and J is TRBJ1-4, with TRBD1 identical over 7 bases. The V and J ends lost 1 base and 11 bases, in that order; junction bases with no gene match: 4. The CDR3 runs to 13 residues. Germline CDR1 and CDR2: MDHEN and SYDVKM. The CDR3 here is CASSLSDRVKLFF. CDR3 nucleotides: TGTGCCAGCAGTTTATCTGACAGGGTTAAACTGTTTTTT.

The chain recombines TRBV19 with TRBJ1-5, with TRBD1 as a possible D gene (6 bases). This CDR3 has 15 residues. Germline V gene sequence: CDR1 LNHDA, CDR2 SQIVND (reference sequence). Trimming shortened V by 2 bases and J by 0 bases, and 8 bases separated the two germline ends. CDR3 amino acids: CASSIQGYSNQPQHF. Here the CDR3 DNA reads TGTGCCAGTAGTATACAGGGGTATAGCAATCAGCCCCAGCATTTT.

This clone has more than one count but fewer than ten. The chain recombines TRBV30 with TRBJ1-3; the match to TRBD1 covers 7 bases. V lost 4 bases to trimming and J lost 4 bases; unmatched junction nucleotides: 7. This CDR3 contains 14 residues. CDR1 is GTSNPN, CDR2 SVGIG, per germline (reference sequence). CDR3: CAWTPGQQGNTIYF. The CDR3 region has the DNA TGTGCCTGGACCCCGGGACAGCAAGGAAACACCATATATTTT. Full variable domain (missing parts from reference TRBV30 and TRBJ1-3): SQTIHQWPATLVQPVGSPLSLECTVEGTSNPNLYWYRQAAGRGLQLLFYSVGIGQISSEVPQNLSASRPQDRQFILSSKKLLLSDSGFYLCAWTPGQQGNTIYFGEGSWLTVV.

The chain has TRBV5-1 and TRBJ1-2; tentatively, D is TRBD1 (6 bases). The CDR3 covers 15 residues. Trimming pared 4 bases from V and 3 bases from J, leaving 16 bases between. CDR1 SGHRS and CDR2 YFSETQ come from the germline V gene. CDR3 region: CASSRTGSADYGYTF. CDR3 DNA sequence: TGCGCCAGCAGCCGTACAGGGTCGGCCGACTATGGCTACACCTTC.

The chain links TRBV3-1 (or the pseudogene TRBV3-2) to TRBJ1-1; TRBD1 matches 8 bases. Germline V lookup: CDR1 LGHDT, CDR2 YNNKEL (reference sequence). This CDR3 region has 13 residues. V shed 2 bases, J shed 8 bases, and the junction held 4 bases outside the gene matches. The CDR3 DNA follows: TGTGCCAGCAGCCAAATCGGACAGGGAGAAGCTTTCTTT. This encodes CASSQIGQGEAFF.

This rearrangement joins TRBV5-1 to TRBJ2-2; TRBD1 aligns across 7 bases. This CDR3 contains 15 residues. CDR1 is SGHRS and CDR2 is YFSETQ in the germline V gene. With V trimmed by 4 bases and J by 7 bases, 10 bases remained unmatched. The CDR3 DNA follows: TGCGCCAGCAGCCCGACAGGGAGAGTCATCGGGGAGCTGTTTTTT. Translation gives CASSPTGRVIGELFF.